These T cell receptor beta chains were read from a single sample in a study of blood T cell repertoires in COVID-19. Clones were read by immunoSEQ multiplex PCR, and TCRdb kept only the in-frame ones, dropping some. The sample yields about 140,000 clones, approximately 90% seen once. The sequencing input was peripheral blood. All receptors derive from a woman in her sixties with active COVID-19. Each CDR3 is given with its conserved first and last residue. A D gene is named only where the DNA matches it firmly. Clone size is not always given. Where it is, it says once, few, many or a class for expanded clones.

clone size: -; D gene: TRBD1; J gene: TRBJ1-2; V gene: TRBV7-2; CDR3 protein: CASSSRQGSGYTF; CDR3 DNA: TGTGCCAGCAGCTCAAGACAGGGGAGTGGCTACACCTTC
clone size: -; D gene: -; J gene: TRBJ2-7; V gene: TRBV6-2/TRBV6-3; CDR3 protein: CASSYHRPRGTPVNYEQYF; CDR3 DNA: TGTGCCAGCAGTTACCACAGGCCCAGGGGCACTCCGGTAAACTACGAGCAGTACTTC
clone size: -; D gene: -; J gene: TRBJ2-1; V gene: TRBV12-3/TRBV12-4; CDR3 protein: CASSFVSDNEQFF; CDR3 DNA: TGTGCCAGCAGTTTCGTTTCCGACAATGAGCAGTTCTTC
clone size: few; D gene: TRBD1; J gene: TRBJ2-5; V gene: TRBV28; CDR3 protein: CASSLQGDPQETQYF; CDR3 DNA: TGTGCCAGCAGTCTACAGGGGGACCCCCAAGAGACCCAGTACTTC
clone size: -; D gene: TRBD2; J gene: TRBJ2-2; V gene: TRBV19; CDR3 protein: CASSIRKVAGNTGELFF; CDR3 DNA: TGTGCCAGTAGTATACGGAAGGTAGCGGGGAACACCGGGGAGCTGTTTTTT
clone size: -; D gene: TRBD2; J gene: TRBJ2-1; V gene: TRBV28; CDR3 protein: CASSVTSGDYNEQFF; CDR3 DNA: TGTGCCAGCAGTGTAACTAGCGGGGACTACAATGAGCAGTTCTTC
clone size: -; D gene: TRBD1; J gene: TRBJ1-4; V gene: TRBV7-3; CDR3 protein: CASSPGTGSEKLFF; CDR3 DNA: TGTGCCAGCAGCCCCGGGACAGGGTCTGAAAAACTGTTTTTT
clone size: -; D gene: TRBD2; J gene: TRBJ2-7; V gene: TRBV9; CDR3 protein: CASSPFGGREANEQYF; CDR3 DNA: TGTGCCAGCAGCCCCTTTGGGGGGAGGGAGGCTAACGAGCAGTACTTC
clone size: -; D gene: -; J gene: TRBJ1-6; V gene: TRBV28; CDR3 protein: CASLTQEGRNSPLHF; CDR3 DNA: TGTGCCAGCCTCACCCAGGAAGGTAGAAATTCACCCCTCCACTTT
clone size: -; D gene: -; J gene: TRBJ2-3; V gene: TRBV5-5; CDR3 protein: CASSLGGRRDTQYF; CDR3 DNA: TGTGCCAGCAGCTTGGGTGGGAGGCGGGATACGCAGTATTTT
clone size: -; D gene: -; J gene: TRBJ2-2; V gene: TRBV5-8; CDR3 protein: CASKFGLLPGELFF; CDR3 DNA: TGTGCCAGCAAATTCGGACTATTGCCCGGGGAGCTGTTTTTT
clone size: -; D gene: -; J gene: TRBJ1-1; V gene: TRBV5-1; CDR3 protein: CASSPLQGTNTEAFF; CDR3 DNA: TGCGCCAGCAGCCCCCTGCAGGGGACCAACACTGAAGCTTTCTTT
clone size: -; D gene: TRBD1; J gene: TRBJ2-5; V gene: TRBV5-1; CDR3 protein: CASSSQGIQETQYF; CDR3 DNA: TGCGCCAGCAGCTCACAGGGGATCCAAGAGACCCAGTACTTC
clone size: -; D gene: -; J gene: TRBJ2-2; V gene: TRBV21-1; CDR3 protein: CASSKEAGTANTGELFF; CDR3 DNA: TGTGCCAGCAGCAAAGAGGCAGGGACAGCGAACACCGGGGAGCTGTTTTTT
clone size: -; D gene: -; J gene: TRBJ1-3; V gene: TRBV7-9; CDR3 protein: CASSLLGGRTIGNTIYF; CDR3 DNA: TGTGCCAGCAGCTTATTGGGGGGACGGACGATAGGAAACACCATATATTTT
clone size: -; D gene: TRBD2; J gene: TRBJ2-1; V gene: TRBV6-2/TRBV6-3; CDR3 protein: CASSYSPPSGIYNEQFF; CDR3 DNA: TGTGCCAGCAGTTACTCCCCCCCTAGCGGCATATACAATGAGCAGTTCTTC
clone size: few; D gene: -; J gene: TRBJ2-7; V gene: TRBV4-1; CDR3 protein: CASSLRTAYEQYF; CDR3 DNA: TGCGCCAGCAGCCTCCGGACAGCCTACGAGCAGTACTTC
clone size: -; D gene: TRBD1; J gene: TRBJ2-3; V gene: TRBV18; CDR3 protein: CASSNRGDTQYF; CDR3 DNA: TGTGCCAGCTCGAACAGGGGAGATACGCAGTATTTT
clone size: -; D gene: TRBD1; J gene: TRBJ2-7; V gene: TRBV5-4; CDR3 protein: CASSHTGTGVYEQYF; CDR3 DNA: TGTGCCAGCAGCCATACCGGGACAGGGGTGTACGAGCAGTACTTC
clone size: -; D gene: TRBD2; J gene: TRBJ2-7; V gene: TRBV5-6; CDR3 protein: CASSLGGGVLSYEQYF; CDR3 DNA: TGTGCCAGCAGCTTGGGGGGAGGGGTGCTTTCCTACGAGCAGTACTTC
clone size: -; D gene: TRBD1; J gene: TRBJ2-4; V gene: TRBV5-4; CDR3 protein: CASSLDRGIQYF; CDR3 DNA: TGTGCCAGCAGCTTGGACAGGGGCATTCAGTACTTC
clone size: once; D gene: TRBD2; J gene: TRBJ2-5; V gene: TRBV7-9; CDR3 protein: CASSTVAGWQETQYF; CDR3 DNA: TGTGCCAGCAGCACTGTAGCGGGATGGCAAGAGACCCAGTACTTC
clone size: -; D gene: TRBD2; J gene: TRBJ2-7; V gene: TRBV29-1; CDR3 protein: CSVEVREGHEQYF; CDR3 DNA: TGCAGCGTTGAGGTGCGGGAGGGCCACGAGCAGTACTTC
clone size: -; D gene: -; J gene: TRBJ2-5; V gene: TRBV19; CDR3 protein: CASSLGPGAQYF; CDR3 DNA: TGTGCCAGTAGTCTCGGGCCAGGGGCCCAGTACTTC
clone size: -; D gene: -; J gene: TRBJ2-6; V gene: TRBV19; CDR3 protein: CASSTPNRAGANVLTF; CDR3 DNA: TGTGCCAGTAGTACGCCCAACAGGGCTGGGGCCAACGTCCTGACTTTC
clone size: -; D gene: -; J gene: TRBJ2-1; V gene: TRBV19; CDR3 protein: CASRNSDEQFF; CDR3 DNA: TGTGCCAGTAGAAATAGCGATGAGCAGTTCTTC
clone size: -; D gene: -; J gene: TRBJ2-5; V gene: TRBV5-1; CDR3 protein: CASSRRRGQETQYF; CDR3 DNA: TGCGCCAGCAGCCGCCGAAGGGGTCAAGAGACCCAGTACTTC
clone size: -; D gene: TRBD1; J gene: TRBJ2-7; V gene: TRBV29-1; CDR3 protein: CSAQGQGAPGEQYF; CDR3 DNA: TGCAGCGCCCAGGGACAGGGCGCCCCGGGCGAGCAGTACTTC
clone size: -; D gene: -; J gene: TRBJ1-1; V gene: TRBV29-1; CDR3 protein: CSTTEGVGGTEAFF; CDR3 DNA: TGCAGCACAACCGAGGGGGTTGGGGGCACTGAAGCTTTCTTT
clone size: -; D gene: -; J gene: TRBJ2-7; V gene: TRBV7-9; CDR3 protein: CASSLAREGSYEQYF; CDR3 DNA: TGTGCCAGCAGCTTAGCCCGTGAGGGCAGCTACGAGCAGTACTTC
clone size: once; D gene: -; J gene: TRBJ1-2; V gene: TRBV11-2; CDR3 protein: CASSWGTGNYGYTF; CDR3 DNA: TGTGCCAGCAGCTGGGGAACAGGGAACTATGGCTACACCTTC
clone size: -; D gene: TRBD2; J gene: TRBJ2-1; V gene: TRBV18; CDR3 protein: CASSPPETSVVNEQFF; CDR3 DNA: TGTGCCAGCTCACCACCGGAGACTAGCGTGGTCAATGAGCAGTTCTTC
clone size: -; D gene: -; J gene: TRBJ1-1; V gene: TRBV3-1/TRBV3-2; CDR3 protein: CASSQGGQTGLSEAFF; CDR3 DNA: TGTGCCAGCAGCCAAGGGGGCCAGACAGGCCTTTCTGAGGCTTTCTTT
clone size: -; D gene: -; J gene: TRBJ1-1; V gene: TRBV5-6; CDR3 protein: CASIDRDFGRTEAFF; CDR3 DNA: TGTGCCAGCATCGACCGGGACTTCGGACGAACTGAAGCTTTCTTT
clone size: -; D gene: -; J gene: TRBJ2-5; V gene: TRBV29-1; CDR3 protein: CSVGGLETQYF; CDR3 DNA: TGCAGCGTTGGGGGCCTCGAGACCCAGTACTTC
clone size: -; D gene: -; J gene: TRBJ1-5; V gene: TRBV7-9; CDR3 protein: CASSLYRAQVHQPQHF; CDR3 DNA: TGTGCCAGCAGCTTATACAGGGCCCAGGTTCATCAGCCCCAGCATTTT
clone size: -; D gene: -; J gene: TRBJ1-6; V gene: TRBV6-5; CDR3 protein: CASSSIPRNSPLHF; CDR3 DNA: TGTGCCAGCAGTTCTATCCCAAGAAATTCACCCCTCCACTTT
clone size: -; D gene: TRBD2; J gene: TRBJ2-7; V gene: TRBV18; CDR3 protein: CASSGLAGGGTYEQYF; CDR3 DNA: TGTGCCAGCTCAGGACTAGCGGGAGGAGGGACCTACGAGCAGTACTTC
clone size: -; D gene: -; J gene: TRBJ2-3; V gene: TRBV4-2; CDR3 protein: CASSQGLRTTTDTQYF; CDR3 DNA: TGTGCCAGCAGCCAAGGGTTAAGGACTACCACAGATACGCAGTATTTT
clone size: -; D gene: -; J gene: TRBJ1-1; V gene: TRBV2; CDR3 protein: CASRAGDTEAFF; CDR3 DNA: TGTGCCAGCAGGGCGGGGGACACTGAAGCTTTCTTT
clone size: -; D gene: TRBD2; J gene: TRBJ2-3; V gene: TRBV10-2; CDR3 protein: CASRVAGGVTDTQYF; CDR3 DNA: TGCGCCAGCAGGGTGGCGGGGGGGGTCACAGATACGCAGTATTTT
clone size: -; D gene: TRBD1; J gene: TRBJ2-1; V gene: TRBV6-5; CDR3 protein: CASRTDRSSYNEQFF; CDR3 DNA: TGTGCCAGCAGAACGGACAGGAGCTCCTACAATGAGCAGTTCTTC
clone size: -; D gene: TRBD1; J gene: TRBJ2-7; V gene: TRBV24-1; CDR3 protein: CATSDRRDRGKLEQYF; CDR3 DNA: TGTGCCACCAGTGACAGACGGGACAGGGGAAAGTTGGAGCAGTACTTC
clone size: -; D gene: TRBD1; J gene: TRBJ1-2; V gene: TRBV7-2; CDR3 protein: CASSLSPGQELRRYGYTF; CDR3 DNA: TGTGCCAGCAGCTTATCGCCGGGACAGGAGCTGAGGAGGTATGGCTACACCTTC
clone size: -; D gene: -; J gene: TRBJ2-7; V gene: TRBV27; CDR3 protein: CASTFLGGGGGAGHEQYF; CDR3 DNA: TGTGCCAGCACCTTTCTGGGGGGAGGCGGGGGCGCCGGTCACGAGCAGTACTTC
clone size: -; D gene: -; J gene: TRBJ1-1; V gene: TRBV28; CDR3 protein: CASSFSGGMNTEAFF; CDR3 DNA: TGTGCCAGCAGTTTTTCGGGGGGAATGAACACTGAAGCTTTCTTT
clone size: -; D gene: -; J gene: TRBJ1-2; V gene: TRBV3-1/TRBV3-2; CDR3 protein: CASSQVGARGYTF; CDR3 DNA: TGTGCCAGCAGCCAGGTGGGGGCTAGGGGCTACACCTTC
clone size: few; D gene: TRBD2; J gene: TRBJ2-5; V gene: TRBV19; CDR3 protein: CASRTSGSTQETQYF; CDR3 DNA: TGTGCCAGTAGAACTAGCGGGAGTACCCAAGAGACCCAGTACTTC
clone size: once; D gene: TRBD2; J gene: TRBJ2-7; V gene: TRBV11-2; CDR3 protein: CASSLVFRSGRAYEQYF; CDR3 DNA: TGTGCCAGCAGCTTAGTCTTCAGGAGCGGGAGGGCCTACGAGCAGTACTTC
clone size: once; D gene: TRBD1; J gene: TRBJ1-1; V gene: TRBV4-2; CDR3 protein: CASSFTTGGTEAFF; CDR3 DNA: TGTGCCAGCAGCTTTACGACAGGGGGCACTGAAGCTTTCTTT